The sequence of this T cell receptor (beta chain) was determined in a study of beta chain features in type 1 diabetes. As concerns this clone: Germline is not matched at one junction end, which may reflect a read error.

Central memory, naive, regulatory and stem cell-like memory CD4+ cells were sorted by CD45RO/CCR7/CD25/CD127/CD95/CD27. Expressed TCRB transcripts got sequenced, as all isolated RNA was reverse transcribed. Generated by immunoSEQ multiplex PCR, the TCRdb table keeps only in-frame clones and is missing some. The repertoire holds 300,000 to 450,000 clones, with around 20% as singletons. This TCR came from a woman between 18 and 29 years old in good health. The sample consisted of naive CD4+ T cells from blood.

CDR3 protein: CASSLVSSEETQYF. In DNA, the CDR3 is TGTGCCAGCAGCTTGGTTTCTAGCGAAGAGACCCAGTACTTC. The chain joins TRBV5-1 to TRBJ2-5, with D possibly being TRBD2 (6 bases). CDR1 and CDR2 (germline): SGHRS, YFSETQ. This CDR3 has 14 residues.